The TCR beta chain described here comes from a study of human CD8 memory T cell subsets. UMI-labeled 5' RACE produced the TCR beta libraries. TCRdb re-called the 5' RACE reads and gives one entry per CDR3 protein, without DNA. The sample's table shows thousands of distinct CDR3 sequences. This CDR3 has 13 amino acids. Germline assignment: CDR1 DFQATT and CDR2 SNEGSKA (reference sequence). Input material: CD8+ T cells from PBMCs. The chain carries TRBV20-1 and TRBJ2-7; without DNA, the TCRdb call of TRBD1 cannot be checked. The sequence was obtained from a human donor in good health. This CDR3 reads CSAPGQGAVEQYF.